The clone carrying this T cell receptor beta chain was seen a single time. Its antigen is currently unknown. This sample was taken from a study of identifying expanded T cells in peripheral blood. Overall study findings and caveats: Across healthy donors, higher total template counts meant significantly greater roughly two-week count variance. Approximately 1.2 clones differed between technical replicates, versus about 16 and 19 over time.

The data were produced by immunoSEQ multiplex PCR, yet TCRdb's version contains in-frame clones alone and is incomplete. The table includes approximately 140,000 clones, approximately 86% detected once. In germline, CDR1 is SNHLY, CDR2 FYNNEI. V dropped 6 bases and J dropped 7; count of bases not matched to a gene: 8. The CDR3 covers 14 residues. Collection occurred without any documented infections or immune events in donors. This clonotype was sampled from a person aged 18-70 years in good health. The chain combines TRBV2 with TRBJ1-5; 8 bases are a match to TRBD1. Source material: blood. For the CDR3, the DNA is TGTGCCAGCAGCGCCGGACAGGGTGGCCAGCCCCAGCATTTT. Translated: CASSAGQGGQPQHF.